This T cell receptor beta chain was obtained from a study of cytomegalovirus exposure and HLA in healthy donors. General study findings and limits: According to a subsequent analysis, TCR clusters identified in the first cohort showed a tendency to co-occur across the 100 to 150 validation repertoires. Among the CMV-associated chains, three were confirmed in vitro as specific for CMV antigens. Altogether, some 170 TCR beta chains were recorded as cytomegalovirus-associated.

The protocol was immunoSEQ multiplex PCR, while the TCRdb copy is restricted to in-frame clones and leaves out a portion. Among 50,000 to 65,000 clones listed, roughly 87% were seen once. The donors were members of the approximately 120-subject validation cohort (separate from the approximately 670-subject first cohort). The ends were cut back, 7 bases at V and 6 bases at J, with 10 bases in the middle. CDR1 and CDR2 from the germline V gene are MDHEN and SYDVKM. This CDR3 has 13 residues. This clone was recorded a few times. The antigen remains undetermined. The clonotype comes from a woman under 30 in good health and CMV-seropositive. This chain links TRBV28 with TRBJ1-6; perhaps TRBD1 as D (5 bases). Source material: PBMCs. The CDR3 sequence is CASTDRLNSPLHF. The CDR3 coding sequence is TGTGCCAGCACCGACAGACTTAATTCACCCCTCCACTTT.